The rows below give T cell receptor beta chains drawn from one sample of a study of T cell responses to AZD1222 COVID-19 vaccine. Produced via immunoSEQ multiplex PCR; TCRdb's table is partial and in-frame only. The sample lists tens of thousands of clones; approximately 88% were seen once. The sequencing used peripheral blood, collected on day 0 of AZD1222 vaccination. The receptors were gathered from an adult in good health. CDR3s include the opening cysteine and the closing phenylalanine or tryptophan. The D gene is left open where the match is weak. Size values are once, few and many counts, or a class for expanded clones, and some rows have none.

>-|TRBJ1-6|TRBD1|TRBV11-2
TGTGCCAGCAGCTTAGGGACAGGGGCTGGGTCACCCCTCCACTTT
CASSLGTGAGSPLHF
>-|TRBJ2-5|TRBD2|TRBV5-1
TGCGCCAGCAGCCCGGGCCCTAGCGGTGGGATTCAAGAGACCCAGTACTTC
CASSPGPSGGIQETQYF
>-|TRBJ2-7|-|TRBV3-1/TRBV3-2
TGTGCCAGCAGCCAAGATGACCAGGGTTACGAGCAGTACTTC
CASSQDDQGYEQYF
>once|TRBJ2-6|-|TRBV19
TGTGCCAGTAGTATAGGGGTCTCTGGGGCCAACGTCCTGACTTTC
CASSIGVSGANVLTF
>-|TRBJ1-5|TRBD1|TRBV6-5
TGTGCCAGCACAGGACAGGTCGACACCAATCAGCCCCAGCATTTT
CASTGQVDTNQPQHF
>-|TRBJ2-3|-|TRBV5-4
TGTGCCAGCAACCACAATCTCGGGGGACGCACAGATACGCAGTATTTT
CASNHNLGGRTDTQYF
>-|TRBJ1-1|-|TRBV7-9
TGTGCCAGCAGCTCAACACAGGGCCGGGCTGAAGCTTTCTTT
CASSSTQGRAEAFF
>-|TRBJ2-1|TRBD2|TRBV10-3
TGTGCCATCAGGGCTAGCGGGATAGATCATGAGCAGTTCTTC
CAIRASGIDHEQFF
>-|TRBJ2-3|-|TRBV24-1
TGTGCCACCAGTTTCGGGGGAGGCACAGATACGCAGTATTTT
CATSFGGGTDTQYF
>-|TRBJ2-5|-|TRBV10-3
TGTGCCATCAGTGACGCCCAAGAGACCCAGTACTTC
CAISDAQETQYF
>-|TRBJ1-5|-|TRBV5-6
TGTGCCAGCAGCCGACTGGGCGGCAATCAGCCCCAGCATTTT
CASSRLGGNQPQHF
>-|TRBJ2-7|-|TRBV7-2
TGTGCCAGCAGCTTAGCCGGGGGACGCGAGCAGTACTTC
CASSLAGGREQYF
>-|TRBJ2-5|-|TRBV30
TGTGCCTGGAGTGCTAATCCGGGCCTCCAAGAGACCCAGTACTTC
CAWSANPGLQETQYF
>few|TRBJ1-5|-|TRBV19
TGTGCCAGTAGTATAGTTGACAGAGAGAATCAGCCCCAGCATTTT
CASSIVDRENQPQHF
>-|TRBJ2-1|TRBD2|TRBV2
TGTGCCAGCATTGCGGGGGGGATATACAATGAGCAGTTCTTC
CASIAGGIYNEQFF
>-|TRBJ1-3|-|TRBV9
TGTGCCAGCAGCGTGGATGTCTCTGGAAACACCATATATTTT
CASSVDVSGNTIYF
>-|TRBJ2-2|TRBD2|TRBV6-2/TRBV6-3
TGTGCCAGCAGTTATGGGACTAGCGGGGACCTCTCGAACACCGGGGAGCTGTTTTTT
CASSYGTSGDLSNTGELFF
>-|TRBJ2-5|TRBD2|TRBV3-1/TRBV3-2
TGTGCCAGCAGCCAAGATGTGACGGGAGGTTCCCGGACCCAGTACTTC
CASSQDVTGGSRTQYF
>-|TRBJ2-7|-|TRBV6-5
TGTGCCAGCAGTTACGGGGATGGCTACGAGCAGTACTTC
CASSYGDGYEQYF
>-|TRBJ2-1|-|TRBV5-6
TGTGCCAGCAGCCATTACAATGAGCAGTTCTTC
CASSHYNEQFF
>-|TRBJ1-1|-|TRBV29-1
TGCAGCGTTGAAGTGGGGGAAGCTTTCTTT
CSVEVGEAFF
>-|TRBJ2-7|TRBD1|TRBV29-1
TGCAGCGGCAAACAGGGGTCGGGGAACTACGAGCAGTACTTC
CSGKQGSGNYEQYF
>-|TRBJ2-7|TRBD1|TRBV10-2
TGCGCCAGCGATTCGCCGGGACAGGGACTCGAGCAGTACTTC
CASDSPGQGLEQYF
>-|TRBJ1-2|-|TRBV28
TGTGCCAGCAGTCTGGTAGGGGAAGGCTATGGCTACACCTTC
CASSLVGEGYGYTF
>-|TRBJ1-4|TRBD1|TRBV7-6
TGTGCCAGCAGCGCACAAACAGGGGGTAATGAAAAACTGTTTTTT
CASSAQTGGNEKLFF
>-|TRBJ1-2|-|TRBV7-8
TGTGCCAGCAGCTTAGCAGAGGGCTATGGCTACACCTTC
CASSLAEGYGYTF